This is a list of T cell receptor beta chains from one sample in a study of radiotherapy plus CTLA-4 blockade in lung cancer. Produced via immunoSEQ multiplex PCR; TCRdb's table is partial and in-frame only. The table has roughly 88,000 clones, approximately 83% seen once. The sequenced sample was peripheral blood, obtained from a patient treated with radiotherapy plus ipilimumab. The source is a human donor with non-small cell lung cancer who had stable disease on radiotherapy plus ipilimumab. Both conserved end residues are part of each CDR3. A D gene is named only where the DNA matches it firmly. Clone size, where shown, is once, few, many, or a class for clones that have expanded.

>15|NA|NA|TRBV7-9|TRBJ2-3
TGTGCCAGCAGCGCGCGGGACACTAGCACAGATACGCAGTATTTT
CASSARDTSTDTQYF
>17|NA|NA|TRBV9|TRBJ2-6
TGTGCCAGCAGCGTTTTCGACGTACCCTCTGGGGCCAACGTCCTGACTTTC
CASSVFDVPSGANVLTF
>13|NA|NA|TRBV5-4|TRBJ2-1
TGTGCCAGCAGCTTTGGGTCCTACAATGAGCAGTTCTTC
CASSFGSYNEQFF
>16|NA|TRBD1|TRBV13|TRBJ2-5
TGTGCCAGCAGCCAATCGACAGGGAAGGACCAAGAGACCCAGTACTTC
CASSQSTGKDQETQYF
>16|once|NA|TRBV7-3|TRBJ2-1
TGTGCCAGCAGCTTACGCGGTGAGTCCCTTTACAATGAGCAGTTCTTC
CASSLRGESLYNEQFF
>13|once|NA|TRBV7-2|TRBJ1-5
TGTGCCAGCAGCTTCAGGGAGTCCCAGCCCCAGCATTTT
CASSFRESQPQHF
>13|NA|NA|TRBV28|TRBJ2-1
TGTGCCAGCAGCCCTGGATCCTACAATGAGCAGTTCTTC
CASSPGSYNEQFF
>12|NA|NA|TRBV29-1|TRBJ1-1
TGCAGCGTTGTGGGGACGAACACTGAAGCTTTCTTT
CSVVGTNTEAFF
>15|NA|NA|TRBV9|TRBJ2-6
TGTGCCAGCAGCGTAGAGGGCTCTGGGGCCAACGTCCTGACTTTC
CASSVEGSGANVLTF
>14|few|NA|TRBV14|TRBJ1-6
TGTGCCAGCAGCCAAGGACAATATAATTCACCCCTCCACTTT
CASSQGQYNSPLHF
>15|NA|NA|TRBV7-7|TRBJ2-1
TGTGCCAGCAGCGACACTATAAGCTCCTACAATGAGCAGTTCTTC
CASSDTISSYNEQFF
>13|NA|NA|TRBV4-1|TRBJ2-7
TGCGCCAGCAGCCAAGGGAGGGGGCAAGAGCAGTACTTC
CASSQGRGQEQYF
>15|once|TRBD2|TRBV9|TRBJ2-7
TGTGCCAGCAGCGTAGCCAGCGGGAGCCCTTACGAGCAGTACTTC
CASSVASGSPYEQYF
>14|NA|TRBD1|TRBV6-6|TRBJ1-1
TGTGCCAGCACTCTGGGACAGAGGAACACTGAAGCTTTCTTT
CASTLGQRNTEAFF
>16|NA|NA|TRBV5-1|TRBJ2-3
TGCGCCAGCAGCTTAGGGGACGCCCTGGGAACCGATACGCAGTATTTT
CASSLGDALGTDTQYF
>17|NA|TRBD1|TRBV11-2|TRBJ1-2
TGTGCCAGCAGGATGTCCGCGGGACAGGGCGCTAACTATGGCTACACCTTC
CASRMSAGQGANYGYTF
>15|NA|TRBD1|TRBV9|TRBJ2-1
TGTGCCAGCAGCGTATGGGACAGGGTCGACAATGAGCAGTTCTTC
CASSVWDRVDNEQFF
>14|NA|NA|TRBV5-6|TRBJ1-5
TGTGCCAGCAGCTTGGGGACCTCTTATCAGCCCCAGCATTTT
CASSLGTSYQPQHF
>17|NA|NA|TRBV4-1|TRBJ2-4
TGCGCCAGCAGCCAAGTCGGCGGCCAAGGGCCCAGAAACATTCAGTACTTC
CASSQVGGQGPRNIQYF
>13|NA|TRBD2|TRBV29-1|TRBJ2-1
TGCAGCGTTGTGAGGACTAGCTACAATGAGCAGTTCTTC
CSVVRTSYNEQFF
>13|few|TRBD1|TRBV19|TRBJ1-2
TGTGCCAGTAGGGAACAGGGGGCTCCTGGCTACACCTTC
CASREQGAPGYTF
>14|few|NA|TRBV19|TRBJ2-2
TGTGCCAGTAGGACTTCCACTAGCACCGGGGAGCTGTTTTTT
CASRTSTSTGELFF
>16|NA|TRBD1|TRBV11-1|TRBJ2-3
TGTGCCAGCAGCTCTACCGGGACAGGGGGAGGAGATACGCAGTATTTT
CASSSTGTGGGDTQYF
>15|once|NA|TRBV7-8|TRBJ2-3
TGTGCCAGCAGCTTAGCGGGTGCAAGCACAGATACGCAGTATTTT
CASSLAGASTDTQYF
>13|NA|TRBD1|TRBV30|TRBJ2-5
TGTGCCTGGAGCACAGGGGGTAAGGAGACCCAGTACTTC
CAWSTGGKETQYF
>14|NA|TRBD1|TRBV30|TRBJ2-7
TGTGCCTGGAGGGAACTGGACAGGGTATACGAGCAGTACTTC
CAWRELDRVYEQYF
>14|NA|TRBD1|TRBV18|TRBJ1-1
TGTGCCACTTCGTTGGACAGGCAGAACACTGAAGCTTTCTTT
CATSLDRQNTEAFF
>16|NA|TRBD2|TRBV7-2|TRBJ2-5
TGTGCCAGCAGCTCGGGACTAGCGGGGGGCCAAGAGACCCAGTACTTC
CASSSGLAGGQETQYF
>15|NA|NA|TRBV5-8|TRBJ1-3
TGTGCCAGCAGGTCGGCGGTGAGCTCTGGAAACACCATATATTTT
CASRSAVSSGNTIYF
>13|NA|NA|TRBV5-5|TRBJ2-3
TGTGCCAGCAGCGTCCGTTCCACAGATACGCAGTATTTT
CASSVRSTDTQYF
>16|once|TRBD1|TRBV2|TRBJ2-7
TGTGCCAGCAGCACCGGTCCGGGACAGGGGACTTACGAGCAGTACTTC
CASSTGPGQGTYEQYF
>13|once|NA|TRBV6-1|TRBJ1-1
TGTGCCAGCAGTGACAGGGAAGAGACTGAAGCTTTCTTT
CASSDREETEAFF
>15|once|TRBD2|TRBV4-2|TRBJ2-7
TGTGCCAGCAGCCCGGGGGGGGAGACGAACTACGAGCAGTACTTC
CASSPGGETNYEQYF
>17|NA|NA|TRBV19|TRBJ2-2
TGTGCCAGTAGTATTCGGAGACAGACGACGAACACCGGGGAGCTGTTTTTT
CASSIRRQTTNTGELFF
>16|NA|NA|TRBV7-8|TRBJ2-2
TGTGCCAGCAGCCGCGGGGGGGACAGGGGCGCCGGGGAGCTGTTTTTT
CASSRGGDRGAGELFF
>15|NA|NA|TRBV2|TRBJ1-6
TGTGCCAGCAGCCCGGTAGTAAGCGTTGCTTCACCCCTCCACTTT
CASSPVVSVASPLHF
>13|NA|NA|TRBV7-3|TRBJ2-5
TGTGCCAGCAGTAGGGCTAGCGAAGAGACCCAGTACTTC
CASSRASEETQYF
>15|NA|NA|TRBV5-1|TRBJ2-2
TGCGCCAGCAGCTTCACGGAGGAGCTCACCGGGGAGCTGTTTTTT
CASSFTEELTGELFF
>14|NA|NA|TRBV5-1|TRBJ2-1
TGCGCCAGCGCCGCCCGACAGTCCTACAATGAGCAGTTCTTC
CASAARQSYNEQFF
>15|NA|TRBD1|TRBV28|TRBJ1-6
TGTGCCAGCAGTGCCCCGGGACAGGGGAATTCACCCCTCCACTTT
CASSAPGQGNSPLHF
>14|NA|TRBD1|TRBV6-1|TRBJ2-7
TGTGCCAGCAGGGCAAGGACAGGGAGTTACGAGCAGTACTTC
CASRARTGSYEQYF
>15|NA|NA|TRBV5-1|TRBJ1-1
TGCGCCAGCAGCACCGGGGGGTCCTCGAACACTGAAGCTTTCTTT
CASSTGGSSNTEAFF
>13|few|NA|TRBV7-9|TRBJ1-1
TGTGCCAGCAGCTTAGACGAAGGACGTGAAGCTTTCTTT
CASSLDEGREAFF
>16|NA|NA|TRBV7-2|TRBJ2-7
TGTGCCAGCAGCGTAGCCACACGCACGAAGTCCTACGAGCAGTACTTC
CASSVATRTKSYEQYF
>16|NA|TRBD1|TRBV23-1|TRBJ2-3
TGCGCCAGCAGTCAATGGTCGGGACAGAGCACAGATACGCAGTATTTT
CASSQWSGQSTDTQYF
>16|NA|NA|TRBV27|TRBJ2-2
TGTGCCAGCAGTTTGCTGGGTAGCGGTAACACCGGGGAGCTGTTTTTT
CASSLLGSGNTGELFF
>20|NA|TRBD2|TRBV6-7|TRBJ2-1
TGTGCCAGCAGTTACCTAGGGTGGACTAGCGGGAGGGCCCCTGAGAATGAGCAGTTCTTC
CASSYLGWTSGRAPENEQFF
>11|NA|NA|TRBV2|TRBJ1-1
TGTGCCAGCGCACGGTACACTGAAGCTTTCTTT
CASARYTEAFF
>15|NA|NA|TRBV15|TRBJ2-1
TGTGCCACCAGCAGAGCCAGGGTATCCTACAATGAGCAGTTCTTC
CATSRARVSYNEQFF
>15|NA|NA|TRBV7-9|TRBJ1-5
TGTGCCAGCAGCTTAGGACAGAGCCGCAATCAGCCCCAGCATTTT
CASSLGQSRNQPQHF
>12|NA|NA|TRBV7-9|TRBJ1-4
TGTGCCAGCAGACAGGGAAATGAAAAACTGTTTTTT
CASRQGNEKLFF
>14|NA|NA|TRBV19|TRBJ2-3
TGTGCCAGTAGCTACACTGCTAGCACAGATACGCAGTATTTT
CASSYTASTDTQYF
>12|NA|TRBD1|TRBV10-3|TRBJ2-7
TGTGCCATCAGGCAGGGGGCGATCGAGCAGTACTTC
CAIRQGAIEQYF